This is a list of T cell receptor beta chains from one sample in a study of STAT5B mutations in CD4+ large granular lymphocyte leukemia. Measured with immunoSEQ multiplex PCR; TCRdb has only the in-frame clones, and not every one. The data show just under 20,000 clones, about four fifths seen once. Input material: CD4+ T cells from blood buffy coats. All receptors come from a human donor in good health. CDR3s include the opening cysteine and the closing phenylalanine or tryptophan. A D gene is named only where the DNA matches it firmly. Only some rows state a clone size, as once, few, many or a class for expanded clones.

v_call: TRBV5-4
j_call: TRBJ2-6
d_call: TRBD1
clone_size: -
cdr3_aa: CASSLGQGERAGANVLTF
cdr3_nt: TGTGCCAGCAGCTTGGGACAGGGGGAAAGGGCTGGGGCCAACGTCCTGACTTTC

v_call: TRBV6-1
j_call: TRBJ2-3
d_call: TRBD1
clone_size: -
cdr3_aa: CASSVDRGRGTDTQYF
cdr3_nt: TGTGCCAGCAGTGTGGACAGGGGGCGCGGAACAGATACGCAGTATTTT

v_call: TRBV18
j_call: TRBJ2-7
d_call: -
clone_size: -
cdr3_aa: CASSPDGAEQYF
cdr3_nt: TGTGCCAGCTCACCAGACGGGGCCGAGCAGTACTTC

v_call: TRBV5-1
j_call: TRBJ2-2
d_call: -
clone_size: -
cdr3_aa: CASTRNLAPIANTGELFF
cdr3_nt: TGCGCCAGCACCCGTAATTTGGCCCCGATTGCGAACACCGGGGAGCTGTTTTTT

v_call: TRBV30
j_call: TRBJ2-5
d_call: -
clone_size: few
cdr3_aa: CAWSVGGVETQYF
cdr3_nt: TGTGCCTGGAGTGTGGGTGGGGTAGAGACCCAGTACTTC

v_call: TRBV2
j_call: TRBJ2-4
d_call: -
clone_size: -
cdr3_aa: CASAGGGQNIQYF
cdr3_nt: TGTGCCAGCGCGGGTGGAGGCCAAAACATTCAGTACTTC

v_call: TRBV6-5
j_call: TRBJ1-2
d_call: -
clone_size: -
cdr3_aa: CASSRGGGDYGYTF
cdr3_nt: TGTGCCAGCAGTCGTGGAGGAGGGGACTATGGCTACACCTTC

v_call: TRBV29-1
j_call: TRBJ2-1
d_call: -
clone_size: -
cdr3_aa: CSTVGGSSYNEQFF
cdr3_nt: TGCAGCACGGTAGGGGGGAGCTCCTACAATGAGCAGTTCTTC

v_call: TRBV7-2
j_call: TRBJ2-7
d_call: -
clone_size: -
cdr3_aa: CASSLEGRGRSYEQYF
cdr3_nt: TGTGCCAGCAGCTTAGAGGGAAGAGGGAGATCCTACGAGCAGTACTTC

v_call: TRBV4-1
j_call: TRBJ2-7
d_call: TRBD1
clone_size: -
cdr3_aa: CASSVTGVTYEQYF
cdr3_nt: TGCGCCAGCAGCGTAACAGGGGTAACCTACGAGCAGTACTTC

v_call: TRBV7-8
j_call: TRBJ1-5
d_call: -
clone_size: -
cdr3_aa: CASSLMTDSNQPQHF
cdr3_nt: TGTGCCAGCAGCTTAATGACAGATAGCAATCAGCCCCAGCATTTT

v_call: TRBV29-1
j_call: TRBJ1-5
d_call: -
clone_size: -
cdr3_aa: CSAAGSNQPQHF
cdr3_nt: TGCAGCGCCGCGGGCAGTAATCAGCCCCAGCATTTT

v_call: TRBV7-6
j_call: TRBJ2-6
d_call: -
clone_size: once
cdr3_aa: CASSLSSSGANVLTF
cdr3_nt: TGTGCCAGCAGCTTGTCCAGCTCTGGGGCCAACGTCCTGACTTTC

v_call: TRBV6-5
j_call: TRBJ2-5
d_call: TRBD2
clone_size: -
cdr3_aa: CASSGGLVGSQYF
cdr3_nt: TGTGCCAGCAGTGGCGGACTAGTCGGTTCCCAGTACTTC

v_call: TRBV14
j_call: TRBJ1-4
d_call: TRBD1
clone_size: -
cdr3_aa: CASSHRDRGRANEKLFF
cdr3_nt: TGTGCCAGCAGCCACCGGGACAGGGGGCGCGCTAATGAAAAACTGTTTTTT

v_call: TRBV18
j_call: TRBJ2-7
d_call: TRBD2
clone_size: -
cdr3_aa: CASSPREGSYEQYF
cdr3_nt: TGTGCCAGCTCACCTCGGGAGGGTTCCTACGAGCAGTACTTC

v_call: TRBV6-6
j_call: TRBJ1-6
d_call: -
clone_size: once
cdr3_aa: CASSSTSGTPLHF
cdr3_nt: TGTGCCAGCAGTTCTACGTCCGGGACACCCCTCCACTTT

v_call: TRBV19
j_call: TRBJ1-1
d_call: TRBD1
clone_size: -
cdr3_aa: CASSGQGSTEAFF
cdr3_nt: TGTGCCAGTAGCGGACAGGGGAGCACTGAAGCTTTCTTT

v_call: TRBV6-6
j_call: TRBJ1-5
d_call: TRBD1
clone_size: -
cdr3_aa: CASIWTGAPNQPQHF
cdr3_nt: TGTGCCAGCATATGGACAGGGGCCCCCAATCAGCCCCAGCATTTT

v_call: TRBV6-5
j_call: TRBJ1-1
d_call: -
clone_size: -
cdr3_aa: CASRGTEAFF
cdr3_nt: TGTGCCAGCAGGGGCACTGAAGCTTTCTTT

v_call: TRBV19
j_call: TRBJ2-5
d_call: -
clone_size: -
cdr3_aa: CASSRGQETQYF
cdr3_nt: TGTGCCAGTAGTAGGGGCCAAGAGACCCAGTACTTC

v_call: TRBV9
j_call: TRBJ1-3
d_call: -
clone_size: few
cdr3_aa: CASSVGPGDTIYF
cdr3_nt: TGTGCCAGCAGCGTAGGTCCGGGGGACACCATATATTTT

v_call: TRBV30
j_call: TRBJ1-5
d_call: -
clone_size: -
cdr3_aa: CAWSSDGLNQPQHF
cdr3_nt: TGTGCCTGGAGTTCGGACGGTCTAAATCAGCCCCAGCATTTT